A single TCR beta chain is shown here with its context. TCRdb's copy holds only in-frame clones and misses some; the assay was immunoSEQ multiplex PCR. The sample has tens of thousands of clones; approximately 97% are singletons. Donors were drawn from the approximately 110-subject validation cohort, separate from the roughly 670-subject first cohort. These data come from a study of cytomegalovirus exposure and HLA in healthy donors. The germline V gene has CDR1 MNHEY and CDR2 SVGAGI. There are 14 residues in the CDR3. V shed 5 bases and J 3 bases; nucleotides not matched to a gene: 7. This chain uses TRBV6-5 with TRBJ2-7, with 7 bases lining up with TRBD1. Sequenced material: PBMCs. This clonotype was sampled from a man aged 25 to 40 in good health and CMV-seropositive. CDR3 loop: CASSRTRQGYEQYF. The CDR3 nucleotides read TGTGCCAGCAGTCGAACACGACAGGGCTACGAGCAGTACTTC.